The 10 T cell receptor beta chains below were found in one sample sequenced in a study of cytomegalovirus exposure and HLA in healthy donors. Repertoires were generated with immunoSEQ multiplex PCR, while TCRdb's copy carries only in-frame clones and drops some. The repertoire holds 100,000 to 150,000 clones, with approximately 90% as singletons. Sequenced: PBMCs. The receptors stem from a man aged 18 to 30 in good health and CMV-seronegative.

This chain joins TRBV4-1 and TRBJ2-7; D remains unclear. Germline lookup yields CDR1 MGHRA and CDR2 YSYEKL. V was pared by 1 base and J by 6 bases, with 13 bases between. This CDR3 is 14 amino acids long. In DNA form, the CDR3 reads TGCGCCAGCAGCCAAGCTCCCCCCCCAGTCGAGCAGTACTTC. The encoded protein is CASSQAPPPVEQYF.

This clone was detected only once. The V call is TRBV5-6, the J call TRBJ2-3; 9 bases fit TRBD2. V trimming: 4 bases; J trimming: 2 bases; junction bases outside the gene matches: 8. This CDR3 comprises 16 residues. The germline CDR1 and CDR2 sequences are SGHDT and YYEEEE. The CDR3 region has the DNA TGTGCCAGCAGCGCTCTACTAGCGGGCTACACAGATACGCAGTATTTT. Translating it yields CASSALLAGYTDTQYF.

J is TRBJ2-1 and V is TRBV5-1; 9 nucleotides align to TRBD2. The CDR3 is 18 amino acids. Germline CDR1 is SGHRS and CDR2 is YFSETQ. With V trimmed by 1 base and J by 0 bases, 8 bases remained unmatched. The CDR3 DNA reads as TGCGCCAGCAGCTTGATACTAGCGGGTGAAATCTCCTACAATGAGCAGTTCTTC. This sequence encodes CASSLILAGEISYNEQFF.

This chain links TRBV28 with TRBJ1-3; 9 positions agree with TRBD1. CDR1 is MDHEN, CDR2 SYDVKM, per germline. CDR3 length: 14 residues. J lost 14 bases, V lost 4 bases, and 12 bases had no gene match. Here the CDR3 DNA reads TGTGCCAGCAGTTCCAGCGCCGGGACAGGGAGTTTATATTTT. As protein: CASSSSAGTGSLYF. Using reference TRBV28 and TRBJ1-3 for the parts outside the CDR3, the full variable domain is DVKVTQSSRYLVKRTGEKVFLECVQDMDHENMFWYRQDPGLGLRLIYFSYDVKMKEKGDIPEGYSVSREKKERFSLILESASTNQTSMYLCASSSSAGTGSLYFGEGSWLTVV.

The rearrangement joins TRBV7-2 to TRBJ2-6; no clear D gene. The CDR3 contains 14 residues. V was trimmed by 5 bases and J by 0 bases, leaving 5 bases between them. Germline CDR1 SGHTA, CDR2 FQGNSA. CDR3 nucleotides: TGTGCCAGCAGCCTTAACTCTGGGGCCAACGTCCTGACTTTC. Translating gives CASSLNSGANVLTF. Using reference TRBV7-2 and TRBJ2-6 for the parts outside the CDR3, the full variable domain is GAGVSQSPSNKVTEKGKDVELRCDPISGHTALYWYRQSLGQGLEFLIYFQGNSAPDKSGLPSDRFSAERTGGSVSTLTIQRTQQEDSAVYLCASSLNSGANVLTFGAGSRLTVL.

This sequence joins TRBV28 and TRBJ1-2; the D is unclear. Trimming took off 5 bases at V and 7 bases at J, with 17 bases between the two ends. Germline lookup yields CDR1 MDHEN and CDR2 SYDVKM. The CDR3 has 14 residues. The CDR3 spells CASSPTGRASGYTF. In DNA form, the CDR3 reads TGTGCCAGCAGTCCCACTGGGAGGGCCTCTGGCTACACCTTC.

The chain employs TRBV11-3 and TRBJ1-2, with TRBD1 identical over 7 bases. Per the germline V gene, CDR1 is SGHNT and CDR2 is YENEEA. The length of the CDR3 is 15 residues. The ends lost 4 bases at V and 7 bases at J; junction bases unmatched: 12. CDR3 protein: CASSSDGGGAGGYTF. The CDR3 DNA reads as TGTGCCAGCAGCTCAGATGGAGGGGGCGCGGGTGGCTACACCTTC.

The rearrangement links TRBV19 to TRBJ2-2, with D tentatively TRBD1 (6 bases). The CDR3 sequence is 14 residues long. V shed 6 bases and J shed 2 bases, with 10 bases lying between them. Germline values: CDR1 LNHDA, CDR2 SQIVND (reference sequence). The CDR3 reads CASRTGHNTGELFF. CDR3 sequence (DNA): TGTGCCAGTAGAACGGGACACAACACCGGGGAGCTGTTTTTT.

CDR3 loop: CASSFPGGTDTQYF. CDR3 nucleotide sequence: TGCGCCAGCAGCTTTCCGGGGGGCACAGATACGCAGTATTTT. V usage is TRBV5-1 and J usage is TRBJ2-3; tentative D call: TRBD2 (6 bases). Trimming removed 2 bases from V and 1 base from J, with 8 bases in between. Germline V gives CDR1 SGHRS, CDR2 YFSETQ. CDR3 length: 14 amino acids.

V is TRBV7-9 and J is TRBJ2-1, with D perhaps TRBD2 (5 bases). CDR1 is SEHNR and CDR2 is FQNEAQ in the germline V gene (reference sequence). The CDR3 runs to 12 residues. Trimming stripped 4 bases from V and 10 bases from J, with 11 bases between. CDR3 bases: TGTGCCAGCAGCTCGATAAGGGAGGAGCAGTTCTTC. Its translation: CASSSIREEQFF.